The present entry profiles one TCR beta chain with its context. Its antigen remains unknown. Using a J-beta primer mix together with a sample-barcoded 5' primer, a second PCR was run for 7 to 11 cycles. Via MiXCR, TCRdb re-called the 5' RACE reads, giving one row per CDR3 protein. This sample yields roughly 1.6 million distinct CDR3 sequences, of which about 31% are seen a single time; 10% to 12% belongs to the top ten. The sample is drawn from a study of blood T cells in healthy people across ages. Broader study findings: PBMCs went unsorted, and a conclusive naive versus antigen-experienced comparison was therefore prevented.

Germline V gene sequence: CDR1 MGHRA, CDR2 YSYEKL. There are 14 residues in the CDR3. Trimming took off 4 bases at V and 10 bases at J, with 17 bases between the two ends. This chain uses TRBV4-1 with TRBJ2-1; no clear D. The sequence came from a woman between 25 and 40 years old in good health. Input material: blood. The CDR3 loop is CASSLPTRVEEQFF. As DNA, the CDR3 is TGCGCCAGCAGCCTTCCGACAAGGGTAGAAGAGCAGTTCTTC.